This TCR beta chain came from a study of metastatic and nonmetastatic thyroid tumors. For the study at large: A comparison of repertoires was made across blood and tumor or nodule tissue from malignant and benign thyroid patients. Study-level findings and limits: Malignant thyroid tumors reportedly had TCR beta diversity that was significantly higher than in benign nodules, in blood and tumor.

Each patient went into thyroid surgery without having received any treatment. Germline CDR1 DFQATT, CDR2 SNEGSKA (reference sequence). Trimming stripped 6 bases from V and 1 base from J, with 12 bases between. The CDR3 sequence is 13 residues long. This clone was seen many times. Its antigen is undetermined. Per the original data handling: In papillary thyroid cancer, a distant-metastasis classifier was built using CDR3 differences across clinicopathological groups. TCRdb re-called the PCR reads with MiXCR. It is TCRdb's table, rather than the study itself, that gives the V and J calls and clone size. The table includes tens of thousands of clones, approximately 12% detected once.

This chain connects TRBV20-1 to TRBJ2-5; weak D call: TRBD2 (5 bases). Specimen: tumor tissue. This TCR was recovered from a female donor with papillary thyroid cancer or a benign thyroid nodule (not recorded which). Some clones in this sample may be carry-over from other donors' samples. CDR3 sequence: CSAERTVQETQYF. CDR3 DNA sequence: TGCAGTGCAGAACGGACTGTCCAAGAGACCCAGTACTTC.